This T cell receptor (beta chain) was identified in a study of vaccination and CD4 T cells after COVID-19. Whole-study context: Post-COVID samples were collected a median around 100 days following diagnosis, spanning 35 to 161. Stimulation used overlapping spike peptides from SARS-CoV-2, HCoV-NL63, HCoV-OC43 and HCoV-229E. Notes on the study in general: Early timepoints after natural infection were not analyzed in these convalescent patients.

As regards this clonotype: Its antigen is unknown.

An Oncomine TCR Beta short-read assay was used to sequence the DNA from cultured CD4+ T cells. The genomic DNA was obtained from cultured CD4+ T cells by extraction with the QIAamp micro DNA kit. TCRdb re-called the PCR reads with MiXCR, one entry per CDR3 protein. The sample has some 16,000 distinct CDR3 sequences; about half are singletons. Described treatment: roughly 10-day PBMC culture with coronavirus spike peptide pools or control peptides (ViraFEST assay). Trimming cost V 5 bases and J 1 base, with 12 bases left between them. This CDR3 region has 15 residues. V usage is TRBV12-3 or TRBV12-4 and J usage is TRBJ1-5; D perhaps matches TRBD1 (5 bases). Source material: CD4+ T cells from blood, cultured in vitro. The sequence derives from a human donor who had recovered from COVID-19. The CDR3 here is CASSDQGGSNQPQHF. CDR3 nucleotides: TGTGCCAGCAGTGACCAGGGAGGAAGCAATCAGCCCCAGCATTTT.